These 23 T cell receptor beta chains share one sample of origin, sequenced in a study of blood T cell repertoires in COVID-19. Generated by immunoSEQ multiplex PCR, the TCRdb table keeps only in-frame clones and is missing some. The sample carries 130,000 to 150,000 clones, 85% to 90% recorded once. Sequencing was carried out using PBMCs or T cells enriched from blood (not recorded which). Receptors originate from a woman aged 25 to 39 with acute COVID-19.

Written as DNA, the CDR3 is TGTGCCAGCAGCCAATCTTTCTCTGAGCAGTACTTC. It yields the protein CASSQSFSEQYF. The chain couples TRBV14 to TRBJ2-7; D call uncertain. Trimming shortened V by 2 bases and J by 7 bases, and 9 bases separated the two germline ends. The germline V gene has CDR1 SGHDN and CDR2 FVKESK. The CDR3 runs 12 residues.

About this clone itself: Other DNA sequences within the sample encode an identical CDR3. The rearrangement joins TRBV30 to TRBJ2-5; tentative D call: TRBD2 (6 bases). CDR3 length: 12 amino acids. With 2 bases removed from V and 5 bases from J, the gap between germline ends came to 9 bases. Germline V gives CDR1 GTSNPN, CDR2 SVGIG (reference sequence). CDR3 amino acids: CAWSPGGETQYF. DNA for the CDR3: TGTGCCTGGAGTCCTGGGGGGGAGACCCAGTACTTC.

The DNA for the CDR3 is TGTGCCAGTAGTATCTCCGCGGGGATTGCCAAAAACATTCAGTACTTC. Amino acids: CASSISAGIAKNIQYF. V and J are TRBV19 and TRBJ2-4; possibly TRBD2 for D (6 bases). The V end lost 3 bases, the J end lost 1 base, and 13 bases lay between the germline ends. The CDR3 is 16 residues long. Per the germline V gene, CDR1 is LNHDA and CDR2 is SQIVND (reference sequence).

With respect to this clone: Other DNA variants within this sample encode the same CDR3. The rearrangement uses TRBV7-2 and TRBJ2-7, with TRBD2 matching over 9 bases. The CDR3 length is 14 residues. Germline CDR1 and CDR2: SGHTA and FQGNSA. The V gene end was trimmed by 5 bases and the J gene end by 2 bases; junction bases not matched to a gene: 4. The CDR3 reads CASSAIAGAYEQYF. In DNA, the CDR3 is TGTGCCAGCAGCGCGATAGCGGGAGCCTACGAGCAGTACTTC.

The V gene is TRBV6-5, the J gene TRBJ1-5, with 9 nucleotides matching TRBD1. Germline CDR1 reads MNHEY; CDR2 reads SVGAGI. This CDR3 has 14 residues. The ends lost 8 bases at V and 5 bases at J; junction bases unmatched: 7. In DNA, the CDR3 is TGTGCCAGCCGCGGACAGGGGCACGATCAGCCCCAGCATTTT. This translates into CASRGQGHDQPQHF.

The chain has TRBV6-4 and TRBJ2-1, with 10 bases fitting TRBD2. Germline V gives CDR1 MRHNA, CDR2 SNTAGT. This CDR3 has 15 residues. J gave up 7 bases and V 2 bases, and 5 bases lay outside the gene matches. The CDR3, as DNA: TGTGCCAGCAGTGACCGGGGACTAGCGACGAATGAGCAGTTCTTC. This translates into CASSDRGLATNEQFF.

The genes are TRBV5-4 and TRBJ2-1; the match to TRBD2 covers 7 bases. The CDR3 length is 15 residues. V gave up 0 bases and J gave up 4 bases; unmatched junction bases: 4. The germline CDR1 and CDR2 sequences are SGHNT and YYREEE (reference sequence). The CDR3 coding sequence is TGTGCCAGCAGCTTGGGCGGGAGAGGATACAATGAGCAGTTCTTC. Amino acid sequence: CASSLGGRGYNEQFF.

The chain has TRBV5-1 and TRBJ1-6; possibly TRBD1 for D (6 bases). This CDR3 is built from 15 residues. The germline V gene encodes CDR1 SGHRS and CDR2 YFSETQ. V lost 3 bases and J lost 9, with 16 bases in between. CDR3 sequence reads: CASSSLAGVGSPLHF. DNA of the CDR3: TGCGCCAGCAGCTCTCTCGCAGGGGTTGGTTCACCCCTCCACTTT.

This rearrangement joins TRBV2 to TRBJ1-1; no clear D. Trimming removed 4 bases at V and 2 bases at J, with 8 bases between. This CDR3 region has 13 residues. Germline CDR1 and CDR2: SNHLY and FYNNEI. The CDR3: CASSGAGNTEAFF. CDR3 in DNA: TGTGCCAGCAGTGGTGCGGGAAACACTGAAGCTTTCTTT.

V gene TRBV11-3 combines with J gene TRBJ2-7; 15 bases align to TRBD2. This CDR3 is built from 18 residues. Germline V lookup: CDR1 SGHNT, CDR2 YENEEA. V shed 8 bases, J shed 1 base, and the junction held 12 bases outside the gene matches. This chain's CDR3 is CASPCGGLAGGPSYEQYF. CDR3 bases: TGTGCCAGCCCTTGCGGGGGACTAGCGGGAGGACCTTCCTACGAGCAGTACTTC.

CDR3 region: CATRGAPTDTQYF. CDR3 in DNA: TGTGCCACCAGGGGAGCTCCCACAGATACGCAGTATTTT. The gene calls are TRBV15 and TRBJ2-3; tentatively, D is TRBD2 (5 bases). The CDR3 has 13 residues. The germline CDR1 and CDR2 sequences are LNHNV and YYDKDF (reference sequence). Trimming removed 6 bases from V and 2 bases from J, with 9 bases in between.

The rearrangement links TRBV6-2 or TRBV6-3 to TRBJ2-1, with a tentative D call TRBD1 (6 bases). The CDR3 spans 13 residues. CDR1 MNHEY and CDR2 SVGEGT come from the germline V gene. Trimming removed 4 bases at V and 5 bases at J, with 9 bases between. In DNA form, the CDR3 reads TGTGCCAGCAGTTCCACAGGGAACAATGAGCAGTTCTTC. Its translation: CASSSTGNNEQFF.

The chain has TRBV4-2 and TRBJ2-1; 8 positions agree with TRBD2. CDR3 length equals 16 residues. Looked up from germline, CDR1 is LGHNA and CDR2 is YNFKEQ. Trimming cost V 0 bases and J 5 bases; bases outside gene matches: 6. The CDR3 DNA reads as TGTGCCAGCAGCCAAGATCCGGGAGGGGAGAACAATGAGCAGTTCTTC. It yields the protein CASSQDPGGENNEQFF.

The chain couples TRBV4-1 to TRBJ2-2; 8 bases align to TRBD2. The CDR3 spans 18 residues. Trimming at V came to 2 bases and at J to 6 bases, leaving 14 bases not matched to a gene. CDR1 and CDR2 from the germline V gene are MGHRA and YSYEKL. The CDR3, as DNA: TGCGCCAGCAGCCAATCCCCGACTAGCGCAGAGGGGGCCGGGGAGCTGTTTTTT. Protein product: CASSQSPTSAEGAGELFF.

The chain is built from TRBV24-1 and TRBJ2-3; 13 bases agree with TRBD2. CDR1 is KGHDR and CDR2 is SFDVKD in the germline V gene. Unmatched junction bases numbered 2, after V lost 2 bases and J lost 4 bases. The CDR3 is made up of 16 amino acids. In DNA, the CDR3 is TGTGCCACCAGTGATTCGGGACTAGCGGGGTCAGATACGCAGTATTTT. It encodes CATSDSGLAGSDTQYF.

The CDR3 DNA sequence: TGTGCCAGCAGCGGGTTCGGAGGCGCGGGAGACTACAATGAGCAGTTCTTC. This gives the protein CASSGFGGAGDYNEQFF. The chain employs TRBV9 and TRBJ2-1, with 7 positions matching TRBD2. The V and J ends lost 3 bases and 3 bases, in that order; junction bases with no gene match: 12. Germline V gene lookup returns CDR1 SGDLS and CDR2 YYNGEE. This CDR3 is 17 amino acids long.

The chain recombines TRBV12-3 or TRBV12-4 with TRBJ1-2; 7 bases are a match to TRBD1. There are 13 residues in the CDR3. The V gene end was trimmed by 6 bases and the J gene end by 5 bases; junction bases not matched to a gene: 6. CDR3 amino acids: CASSTGTEYGYTF. DNA of the CDR3: TGTGCCAGCAGCACCGGGACAGAGTATGGCTACACCTTC.

The rearrangement links TRBV21-1 to TRBJ1-5; TRBD1 was called by the table and not checked on the DNA. TRBV21-1 is given as a pseudogene. CDR3 length: 16 amino acids. The CDR3 sequence: CASSIRQGFSNQPQHF. DNA of the CDR3: TGTGCCAGCAGCATTCGACAGGGATTTAGCAATCAGCCCCAGCATTTT.

The chain has TRBV28 and TRBJ2-3, with TRBD2 matching 8 bases. V lost 6 bases and J lost 0; bases outside the gene matches: 5. Germline V gene sequence: CDR1 MDHEN, CDR2 SYDVKM. This CDR3 region has 15 residues. For the CDR3, the DNA is TGTGCCAGCAGATCACTAGCGGCTAGCACAGATACGCAGTATTTT. Protein product: CASRSLAASTDTQYF. The full variable domain, with the rest looked up from reference TRBV28 and TRBJ2-3, is DVKVTQSSRYLVKRTGEKVFLECVQDMDHENMFWYRQDPGLGLRLIYFSYDVKMKEKGDIPEGYSVSREKKERFSLILESASTNQTSMYLCASRSLAASTDTQYFGPGTRLTVL.

This clone was recorded only once. The chain uses TRBV28 and TRBJ1-4, with 8 bases aligning to TRBD1. CDR3 length equals 15 residues. The trim removed 5 bases at V and 8 bases at J, leaving 10 bases unmatched. The germline gives CDR1 MDHEN, CDR2 SYDVKM. As DNA, the CDR3 is TGTGCCAGCAGTCGATGGACAGGGTTCGGGGAAAAACTGTTTTTT. Translation: CASSRWTGFGEKLFF. Full variable domain (remainder filled in from reference TRBV28 and TRBJ1-4): DVKVTQSSRYLVKRTGEKVFLECVQDMDHENMFWYRQDPGLGLRLIYFSYDVKMKEKGDIPEGYSVSREKKERFSLILESASTNQTSMYLCASSRWTGFGEKLFFGSGTQLSVL.

The chain links TRBV28 to TRBJ1-2; D not certain. The germline V gene has CDR1 MDHEN and CDR2 SYDVKM. This CDR3 spans 12 amino acids. V gave up 6 bases and J gave up 2 bases, with 7 bases separating them. CDR3 loop: CASSLKNYGYTF. CDR3 coding DNA: TGTGCCAGCAGCCTAAAAAACTATGGCTACACCTTC.

The genes are TRBV19 and TRBJ2-4, with 7 bases matching TRBD1. This CDR3 contains 14 residues. Germline V gene lookup returns CDR1 LNHDA and CDR2 SQIVND (reference sequence). The V segment lost 5 bases and the J segment 7 bases; nucleotides outside the gene matches: 8. CDR3 sequence: CASSPRQGNNIQYF. The CDR3, as DNA: TGTGCCAGTAGTCCTCGACAGGGTAATAACATTCAGTACTTC.

V usage is TRBV20-1 and J usage is TRBJ1-2; D is unresolved. CDR3 length: 12 amino acids. Trimming removed 3 bases from V and 2 bases from J, with 7 bases in between. Germline V gives CDR1 DFQATT, CDR2 SNEGSKA (reference sequence). CDR3 DNA sequence: TGCAGTGCTAGTCACGGGAACTATGGCTACACCTTC. As protein: CSASHGNYGYTF.